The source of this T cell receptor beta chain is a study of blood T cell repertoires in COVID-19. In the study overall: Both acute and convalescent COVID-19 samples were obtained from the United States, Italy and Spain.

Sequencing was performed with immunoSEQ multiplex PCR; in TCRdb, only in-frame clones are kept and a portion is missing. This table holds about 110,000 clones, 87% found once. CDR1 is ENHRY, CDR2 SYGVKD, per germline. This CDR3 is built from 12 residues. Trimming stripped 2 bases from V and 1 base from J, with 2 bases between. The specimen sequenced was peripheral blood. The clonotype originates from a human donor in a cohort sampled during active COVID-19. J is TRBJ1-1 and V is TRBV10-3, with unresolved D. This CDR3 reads CAISERNTEAFF. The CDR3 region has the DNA TGTGCCATCAGTGAGCGGAACACTGAAGCTTTCTTT.